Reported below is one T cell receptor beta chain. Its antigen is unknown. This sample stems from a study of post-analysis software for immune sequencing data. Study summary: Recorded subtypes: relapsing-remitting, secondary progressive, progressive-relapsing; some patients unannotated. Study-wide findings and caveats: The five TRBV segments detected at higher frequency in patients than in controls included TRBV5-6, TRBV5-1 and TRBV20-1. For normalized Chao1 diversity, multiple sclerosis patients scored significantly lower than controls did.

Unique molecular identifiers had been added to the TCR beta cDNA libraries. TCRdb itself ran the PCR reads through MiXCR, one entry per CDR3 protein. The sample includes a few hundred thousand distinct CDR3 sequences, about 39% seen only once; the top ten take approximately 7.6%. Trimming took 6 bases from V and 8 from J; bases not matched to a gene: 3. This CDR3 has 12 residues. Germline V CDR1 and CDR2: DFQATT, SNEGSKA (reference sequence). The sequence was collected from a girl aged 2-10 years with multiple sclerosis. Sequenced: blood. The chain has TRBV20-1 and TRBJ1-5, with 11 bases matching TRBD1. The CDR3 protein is CSARTGGKPQHF. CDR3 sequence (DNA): TGCAGTGCCAGGACAGGGGGCAAGCCCCAGCATTTT.